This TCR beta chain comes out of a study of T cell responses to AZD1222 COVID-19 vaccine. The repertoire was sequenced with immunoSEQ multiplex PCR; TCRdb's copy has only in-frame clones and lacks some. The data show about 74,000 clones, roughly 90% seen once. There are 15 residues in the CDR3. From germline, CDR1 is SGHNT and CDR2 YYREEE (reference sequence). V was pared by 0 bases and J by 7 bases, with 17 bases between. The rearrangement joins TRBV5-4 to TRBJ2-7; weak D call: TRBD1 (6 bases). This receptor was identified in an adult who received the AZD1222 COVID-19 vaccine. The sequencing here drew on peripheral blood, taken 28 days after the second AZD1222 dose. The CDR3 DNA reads TGTGCCAGCAGCTTGGAGGGGGTTAGGTCATTTGAGCAGTACTTC. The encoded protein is CASSLEGVRSFEQYF.